The 29 T cell receptor beta chains below all came from one sample that was sequenced in a study of blood T cell repertoires in COVID-19 (dated by TCRdb to about 2020). Library generation was performed with the immunoSEQ multiplex PCR assay. This immuneACCESS table, as held by TCRdb, lists in-frame sequences with V and J called but not all clones. Of the missing ones, under half trace to an unresolved V gene in checked studies; the others have no known cause. Present in this sample are 120,000 to 150,000 clones, about 85% of which were seen just once. In total, the top ten clones hold approximately 2.5% of the sample. Sequenced material: peripheral blood. The receptors were sampled from a human donor with COVID-19, enrolled during active disease. The donor label of this sample is uncertain.

The rearrangement uses TRBV6-6 and TRBJ2-2; perhaps TRBD2 as D (7 bases). CDR1 and CDR2 (germline): MNHNY, SVGAGI (reference sequence). The CDR3 has 16 residues. The V end lost 1 base, the J end lost 4 bases, and 13 bases lay between the germline ends. CDR3 sequence reads: CASSYYGGRSTGELFF. The CDR3 nucleotides read TGTGCCAGCAGTTACTACGGGGGGCGAAGCACCGGGGAGCTGTTTTTT.

J is TRBJ2-7 and V is TRBV10-2; 8 nucleotides align to TRBD1. V was pared by 2 bases and J by 6 bases, with 3 bases of the junction left unmatched. This CDR3 comprises 13 residues. Per the germline V gene, CDR1 is WSHSY and CDR2 is SAAADI. CDR3 nucleotides: TGCGCCAGCAGTGAGGACAGGGGATCCGAGCAGTACTTC. Translating it yields CASSEDRGSEQYF.

This chain uses TRBV5-1 with TRBJ1-1, with D perhaps TRBD1 (5 bases). Germline V gene lookup returns CDR1 SGHRS and CDR2 YFSETQ. This CDR3 is 13 amino acids long. The V end lost 5 bases, the J end lost 8 bases, and 16 bases lay between the germline ends. CDR3 bases: TGCGCCAGCAGAACTAGTCCGGGGGAGGAAGCTTTCTTT. Translated: CASRTSPGEEAFF.

The chain uses TRBV6-5 and TRBJ2-7; a weak D match, TRBD1 (6 bases). V was clipped by 2 bases and J by 2 bases, with 16 bases between them. The CDR3 totals 16 residues. Germline CDR1 reads MNHEY; CDR2 reads SVGAGI. Here the CDR3 DNA reads TGTGCCAGCAGTTACGGGCAGGACAGTGGAGCCTACGAGCAGTACTTC. Translated, it gives CASSYGQDSGAYEQYF.

This rearrangement joins TRBV27 to TRBJ1-2; 9 bases align to TRBD1. From germline, CDR1 is MNHEY and CDR2 SMNVEV (reference sequence). The CDR3 loop spans 15 amino acids. Trimming at V came to 4 bases and at J to 4 bases, leaving 7 bases not matched to a gene. The CDR3 DNA follows: TGTGCCAGCAGTTCCCTACAGGGGGCCGTCTATGGCTACACCTTC. It encodes CASSSLQGAVYGYTF.

This CDR3 reads CASSPRTGTNTGELFF. The DNA for the CDR3 is TGTGCCAGCAGCCCTAGGACAGGGACGAACACCGGGGAGCTGTTTTTT. V and J are TRBV11-2 and TRBJ2-2; 8 bases line up with TRBD1. Germline CDR1 SGHAT, CDR2 FQNNGV. The CDR3 is 16 amino acids. After removal of 5 bases from V and 0 bases from J, the junction contained 5 bases not matched to a gene.

The rearrangement joins TRBV2 to TRBJ2-3, with D perhaps TRBD2 (6 bases). This CDR3 region has 11 residues. The V end was cut by 8 bases, the J end by 8 bases, with 11 bases between. Germline V gene data show CDR1 as SNHLY and CDR2 as FYNNEI. In nucleotides, the CDR3 is TGTGCCAGCCGGGACTCGCCTACGCAGTATTTT. It codes for CASRDSPTQYF.

The V and J genes are TRBV7-9 and TRBJ1-2; D is unclear. Germline V CDR1 and CDR2: SEHNR, FQNEAQ (reference sequence). V gave up 5 bases and J gave up 6 bases, with 13 bases separating them. The CDR3 length is 13 residues. This CDR3 reads CASSPPLADGYTF. CDR3 nucleotide sequence: TGTGCCAGCAGCCCCCCCCTAGCGGATGGCTACACCTTC.

This clone was counted a few times. At the DNA level, this CDR3 is encoded by other sequences in the same sample as well. This chain joins TRBV20-1 and TRBJ2-3; D call uncertain. The germline gives CDR1 DFQATT, CDR2 SNEGSKA (reference sequence). There are 11 residues in the CDR3. The V gene lost 4 bases and the J gene lost 0 bases, with 2 bases spanning the gap. CDR3 nucleotide sequence: TGCAGTGCTACTAGCACAGATACGCAGTATTTT. Encoded protein: CSATSTDTQYF.

The rearrangement links TRBV12-5 to TRBJ2-2; weak D call: TRBD1 (5 bases). V lost 4 bases and J 1 base, leaving 10 bases between the germline ends. Germline-derived CDR1 and CDR2 are LGHNT and FRNRAP. This CDR3 is 15 amino acids long. CDR3 loop: CASGSTDRNTGELFF. The CDR3, as DNA: TGTGCTAGTGGTTCGACCGACAGGAACACCGGGGAGCTGTTTTTT. Looking up the rest from reference TRBV12-5 and TRBJ2-2 gives the full variable domain: DARVTQTPRHKVTEMGQEVTMRCQPILGHNTVFWYRQTMMQGLELLAYFRNRAPLDDSGMPKDRFSAEMPDATLATLKIQPSEPRDSAVYFCASGSTDRNTGELFFGEGSRLTVL.

V gene TRBV29-1 combines with J gene TRBJ1-2; 11 bases match TRBD1. Per the germline V gene, CDR1 is SQVTM and CDR2 is ANQGSEA. J gave up 3 bases and V 5 bases, and 17 bases lay outside the gene matches. The CDR3 runs to 18 residues. The CDR3 spells CSVFKGQGGSSRDYGYTF. In DNA, the CDR3 is TGCAGCGTTTTTAAGGGACAGGGGGGTTCAAGTCGGGACTATGGCTACACCTTC.

The rearrangement links TRBV30 to TRBJ1-3; D is unclear. Trimming pared 3 bases from V and 7 bases from J, leaving 13 bases between. CDR1 is GTSNPN and CDR2 is SVGIG in the germline V gene (reference sequence). The CDR3 has 13 amino acids. The DNA for the CDR3 is TGTGCCTGGAGCACTAACGCGGGTAACACCATATATTTT. Its translation: CAWSTNAGNTIYF.

V usage is TRBV6-5 and J usage is TRBJ1-1; the match to TRBD1 covers 7 bases. This CDR3 has 13 amino acids. J lost 5 bases, V lost 10 bases, and 10 bases had no gene match. CDR1 is MNHEY, CDR2 SVGAGI, per germline. CDR3 sequence: CATNRDRATEAFF. The CDR3 DNA reads TGTGCCACGAATCGTGACAGGGCTACTGAAGCTTTCTTT.

This clone was recorded once. V is TRBV19 and J is TRBJ1-1, with TRBD1 matching 7 bases. The CDR3 has 14 amino acids. Trimming at V came to 3 bases and at J to 1 base, leaving 2 bases not matched to a gene. CDR1 and CDR2 (germline): LNHDA, SQIVND (reference sequence). The DNA for the CDR3 is TGTGCCAGTAGTATGGGGACAGCGAACACTGAAGCTTTCTTT. Its protein is CASSMGTANTEAFF.

The V call is TRBV20-1, the J call TRBJ2-7; unclear D gene. This CDR3 has 11 residues. V was clipped by 0 bases and J by 3 bases, with 3 bases between them. Germline V gene sequence: CDR1 DFQATT, CDR2 SNEGSKA (reference sequence). The CDR3 reads CSARDSYEQYF. In DNA form, the CDR3 reads TGCAGTGCTAGAGATAGCTACGAGCAGTACTTC.

The chain carries TRBV10-3 and TRBJ2-2, with 8 bases aligning to TRBD1. This CDR3 has 15 amino acids. V lost 6 bases and J lost 0; bases outside the gene matches: 3. CDR1 and CDR2 from the germline V gene are ENHRY and SYGVKD. CDR3: CAIRRDRPNTGELFF. CDR3 coding DNA: TGTGCCATCAGACGGGACAGGCCGAACACCGGGGAGCTGTTTTTT.

This chain connects TRBV29-1 to TRBJ2-7, with TRBD1 matching 10 bases. CDR1 and CDR2 (germline): SQVTM, ANQGSEA. This CDR3 is built from 14 residues. The V gene end was trimmed by 6 bases and the J gene end by 9 bases; junction bases not matched to a gene: 14. CDR3 sequence: CSVRQGAPLNGQYF. The CDR3, as DNA: TGCAGCGTAAGACAGGGGGCTCCTCTGAACGGGCAGTACTTC.

The V and J genes are TRBV19 and TRBJ1-2, with 8 bases that match TRBD1. The CDR3 contains 14 residues. The V segment lost 3 bases and the J segment 3 bases; nucleotides outside the gene matches: 3. Germline CDR1 is LNHDA and CDR2 is SQIVND (reference sequence). The CDR3 DNA is TGTGCCAGTAGTATCGACAGGGGAGACTATGGCTACACCTTC. It encodes CASSIDRGDYGYTF.

The rearrangement uses TRBV11-2 and TRBJ2-1; a possible D gene is TRBD2 (7 bases). The ends were cut back, 3 bases at V and 8 bases at J, with 14 bases in the middle. Per germline, CDR1 SGHAT and CDR2 FQNNGV. The CDR3 is 14 amino acids. The CDR3 is CASSLGGQLDEQFF. DNA of the CDR3: TGTGCCAGCAGCTTGGGGGGGCAATTGGATGAGCAGTTCTTC.

The chain has TRBV5-1 and TRBJ2-7; the D is unclear. Trimming took off 1 base at V and 0 bases at J, with 14 bases between the two ends. There are 16 residues in the CDR3. The germline V gene has CDR1 SGHRS and CDR2 YFSETQ. DNA for the CDR3: TGCGCCAGCAGCTTGTATGGTGATTCGAGCTCCTACGAGCAGTACTTC. This gives the protein CASSLYGDSSSYEQYF.

The CDR3 coding sequence is TGTGCCAGTAAACGTTCCAGCGGGGGGTCCTACGAGCAGTACTTC. Translated, it gives CASKRSSGGSYEQYF. The chain combines TRBV19 with TRBJ2-7, with 9 positions matching TRBD2. J gave up 1 base and V 7 bases, and 8 bases lay outside the gene matches. Germline CDR1 is LNHDA and CDR2 is SQIVND (reference sequence). The CDR3 totals 15 residues.

This clone was picked up a small number of times. The rearrangement links TRBV5-1 to TRBJ1-6, with 7 bases lining up with TRBD1. V dropped 4 bases and J dropped 8; count of bases not matched to a gene: 6. The CDR3 loop spans 14 amino acids. CDR1 is SGHRS, CDR2 YFSETQ, per germline. The CDR3 loop is CASSIGQVDSPLHF. CDR3 nucleotides: TGCGCCAGCAGCATCGGACAGGTGGATTCACCCCTCCACTTT.

This sequence joins TRBV15 and TRBJ1-1; D uncertain. Germline values: CDR1 LNHNV, CDR2 YYDKDF (reference sequence). This CDR3 contains 13 residues. V lost 7 bases, J lost 0 bases, and 9 bases lay in between. The CDR3 region has the DNA TGTGCCACCACCGGGATACTGAACACTGAAGCTTTCTTT. Encoded protein: CATTGILNTEAFF.

The chain links TRBV24-1 to TRBJ2-5; 9 positions match TRBD1. The V gene's germline CDR1 is KGHDR and CDR2 SFDVKD. The CDR3 runs 15 residues. Trimming at V came to 1 base and at J to 5 bases, leaving 4 bases not matched to a gene. The CDR3 sequence: CATSDFDRGTETQYF. The CDR3 region has the DNA TGTGCCACCAGTGATTTTGACAGGGGGACGGAGACCCAGTACTTC.

The rearrangement links TRBV5-5 to TRBJ2-7, with a possible D match to TRBD1 (5 bases). Germline V CDR1 and CDR2: SGHKS, YYEKEE (reference sequence). V lost 3 bases and J 2 bases, leaving 9 bases between the germline ends. The CDR3 has 13 residues. The CDR3 nucleotides read TGTGCCAGCAGCTCCACAGGAACCTACGAGCAGTACTTC. Its translation: CASSSTGTYEQYF.

CDR3: CASSAAGRDTQYF. The CDR3 coding sequence is TGTGCCAGTAGTGCGGCGGGAAGAGATACGCAGTATTTT. V and J are TRBV19 and TRBJ2-3, with D possibly matching TRBD2 (6 bases). This CDR3 comprises 13 residues. With 5 bases removed from V and 5 bases from J, the gap between germline ends came to 11 bases. Per the germline V gene, CDR1 is LNHDA and CDR2 is SQIVND (reference sequence).

The V call is TRBV10-3, the J call TRBJ1-1, with 9 bases matching TRBD1. Germline CDR1 is ENHRY and CDR2 is SYGVKD. The V and J ends lost 4 bases and 1 base, in that order; junction bases with no gene match: 1. This CDR3 has 14 amino acids. The CDR3 nucleotides are TGTGCCATCAGTGGGGACAGGGAGAACACTGAAGCTTTCTTT. It yields the protein CAISGDRENTEAFF.

The chain uses TRBV28 and TRBJ1-2; unclear D gene. The CDR3 runs to 14 residues. Per germline, CDR1 MDHEN and CDR2 SYDVKM. Trimming stripped 2 bases from V and 5 bases from J, with 12 bases between. The CDR3 protein is CASSLGGVSYGYTF. The CDR3 region has the DNA TGTGCCAGCAGTTTAGGCGGGGTTTCATATGGCTACACCTTC.

The V call is TRBV4-1, the J call TRBJ2-7; TRBD2 agrees at 13 bases. V was clipped by 2 bases and J by 2 bases; unmatched bases: 6. CDR3 length equals 17 residues. Germline V gives CDR1 MGHRA, CDR2 YSYEKL. The CDR3 DNA sequence: TGCGCCAGCAGCCAAAAGGCACTAGCGGGGGGGACCTACGAGCAGTACTTC. It encodes CASSQKALAGGTYEQYF.